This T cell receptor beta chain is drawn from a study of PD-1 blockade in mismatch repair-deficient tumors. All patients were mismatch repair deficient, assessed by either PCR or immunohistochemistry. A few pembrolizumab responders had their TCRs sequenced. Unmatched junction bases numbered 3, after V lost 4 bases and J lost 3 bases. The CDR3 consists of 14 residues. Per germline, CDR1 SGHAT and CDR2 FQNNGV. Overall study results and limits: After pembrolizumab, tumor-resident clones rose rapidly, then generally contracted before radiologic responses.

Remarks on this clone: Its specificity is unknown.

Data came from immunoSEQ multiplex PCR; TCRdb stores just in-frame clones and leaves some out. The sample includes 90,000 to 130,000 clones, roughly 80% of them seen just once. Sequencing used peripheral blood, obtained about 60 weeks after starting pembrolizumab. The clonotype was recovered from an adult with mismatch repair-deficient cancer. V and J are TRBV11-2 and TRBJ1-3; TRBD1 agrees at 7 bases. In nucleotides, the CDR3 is TGTGCCAGCAGCTCTACAGGGGTTGGAAACACCATATATTTT. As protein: CASSSTGVGNTIYF. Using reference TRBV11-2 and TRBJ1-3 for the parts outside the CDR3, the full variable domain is EAGVAQSPRYKIIEKRQSVAFWCNPISGHATLYWYQQILGQGPKLLIQFQNNGVVDDSQLPKDRFSAERLKGVDSTLKIQPAKLEDSAVYLCASSSTGVGNTIYFGEGSWLTVV.